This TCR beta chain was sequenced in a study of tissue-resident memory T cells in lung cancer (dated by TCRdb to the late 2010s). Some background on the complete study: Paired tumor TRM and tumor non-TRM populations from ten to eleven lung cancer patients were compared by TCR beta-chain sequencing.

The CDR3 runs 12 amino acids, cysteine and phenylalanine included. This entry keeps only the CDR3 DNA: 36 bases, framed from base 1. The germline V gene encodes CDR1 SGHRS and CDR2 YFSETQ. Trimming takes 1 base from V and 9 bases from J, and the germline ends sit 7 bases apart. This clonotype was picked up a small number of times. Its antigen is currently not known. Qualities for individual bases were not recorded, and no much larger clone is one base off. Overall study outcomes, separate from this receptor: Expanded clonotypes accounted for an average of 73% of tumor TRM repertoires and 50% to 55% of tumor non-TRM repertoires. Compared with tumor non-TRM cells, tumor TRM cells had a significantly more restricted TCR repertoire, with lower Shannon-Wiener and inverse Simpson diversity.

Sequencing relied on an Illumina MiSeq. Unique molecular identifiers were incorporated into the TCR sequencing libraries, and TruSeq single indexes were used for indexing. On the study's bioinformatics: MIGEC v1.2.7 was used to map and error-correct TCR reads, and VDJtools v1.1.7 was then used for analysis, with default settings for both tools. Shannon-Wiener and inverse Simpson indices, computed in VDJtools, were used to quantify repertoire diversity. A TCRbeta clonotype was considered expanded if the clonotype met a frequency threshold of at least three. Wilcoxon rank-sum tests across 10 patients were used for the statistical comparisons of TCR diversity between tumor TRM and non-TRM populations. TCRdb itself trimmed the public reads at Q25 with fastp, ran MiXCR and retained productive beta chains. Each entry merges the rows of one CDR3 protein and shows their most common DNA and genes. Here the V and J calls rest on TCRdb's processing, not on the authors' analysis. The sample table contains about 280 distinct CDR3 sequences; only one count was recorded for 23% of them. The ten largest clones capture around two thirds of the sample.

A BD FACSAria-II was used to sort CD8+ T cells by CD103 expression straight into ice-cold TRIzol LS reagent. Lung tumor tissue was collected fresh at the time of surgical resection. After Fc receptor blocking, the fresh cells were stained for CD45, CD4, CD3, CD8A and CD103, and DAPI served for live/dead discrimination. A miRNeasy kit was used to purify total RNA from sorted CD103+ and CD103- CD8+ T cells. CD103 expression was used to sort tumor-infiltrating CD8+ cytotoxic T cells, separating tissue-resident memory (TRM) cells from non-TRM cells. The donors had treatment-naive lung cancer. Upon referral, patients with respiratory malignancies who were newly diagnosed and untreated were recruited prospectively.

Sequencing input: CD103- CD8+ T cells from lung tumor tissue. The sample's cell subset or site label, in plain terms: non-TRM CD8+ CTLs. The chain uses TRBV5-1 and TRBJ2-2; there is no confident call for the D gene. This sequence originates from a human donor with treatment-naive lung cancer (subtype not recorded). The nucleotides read TGCGCCAGCAGCTTGTCTAACAGGGAGCTGTTTTTT. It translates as CASSLSNRELFF.